One sample yielded the 8 T cell receptor beta chains listed below, sequenced in a study of blood T cells in healthy people across ages. The use of a sample-barcoded 5' primer and a J-beta primer mix characterized a second PCR of roughly 6 to 11 cycles. TCRdb re-called the 5' RACE reads with MiXCR, one entry per CDR3 protein. Found here are under 850,000 distinct CDR3 sequences, roughly 40% of them singletons; the top ten hold 10% to 15%. Sequencing was carried out using blood. All receptors derive from a man between 18 and 35 years old in good health.

This clonotype was detected a few times. This rearrangement joins TRBV12-3 or TRBV12-4 to TRBJ1-1, with a possible D match to TRBD1 (5 bases). The CDR3 totals 11 residues. V lost 6 bases to trimming and J lost 7 bases, with 9 bases between them. The CDR3 DNA reads as TGTGCCAGCAGGACCACAGGTGAAGCTTTCTTT. Protein sequence: CASRTTGEAFF.

CDR3 protein: CASSAPGLPYGYTF. CDR3 DNA: TGTGCCAGCAGCGCACCGGGACTCCCATATGGCTACACCTTC. The chain employs TRBV7-9 and TRBJ1-2, with a possible D match to TRBD1 (5 bases). Germline CDR1 SEHNR, CDR2 FQNEAQ (reference sequence). CDR3 length: 14 residues. V dropped 5 bases and J dropped 5 bases, with 15 bases sitting between them.

The CDR3 sequence is CASSPRLGGSPLHF. DNA for the CDR3: TGCGCCAGCAGCCCGAGGCTAGGGGGGTCACCCCTCCACTTT. The gene calls are TRBV4-3 and TRBJ1-6; weak D call: TRBD1 (6 bases). The CDR3 totals 14 residues. Germline V lookup: CDR1 LGHNA, CDR2 YSLEER. Trimming removed 4 bases at V and 10 bases at J, with 14 bases between.

This clonotype was detected only a few times. The rearrangement joins TRBV4-2 to TRBJ2-7; 9 bases are a match to TRBD2. After removal of 1 base from V and 4 bases from J, the junction contained 17 bases not matched to a gene. The germline CDR1 and CDR2 sequences are LGHNA and YNFKEQ. There are 19 residues in the CDR3. The CDR3 here is CASSQVTLAEAGGPYEQYF. The CDR3 DNA reads as TGTGCCAGCAGCCAAGTAACTTTGGCGGAGGCGGGGGGGCCTTACGAGCAGTACTTC.

The CDR3 nucleotides read TGTGCCAGCAGTAAAACGGGACAGGGGGAGCCCCAGCATTTT. Translating it yields CASSKTGQGEPQHF. This rearrangement joins TRBV6-6 to TRBJ1-5; TRBD1 matches at 11 bases. This CDR3 has 14 residues. Germline CDR1 is MNHNY and CDR2 is SVGAGI (reference sequence). After removal of 5 bases from V and 8 bases from J, the junction contained 5 bases not matched to a gene.

In the case of this clonotype: The junction departs from the called germline gene at one end, perhaps through a read error. The J gene is TRBJ2-5, the V gene TRBV13, with 12 bases lining up with TRBD1. The germline V gene has CDR1 PRHDT and CDR2 FYEKMQ (reference sequence). The CDR3 length is 15 residues. CDR3 DNA: TGTGCCAGCAGCCTAGGGACAGGGGGCGCCGAGACCCAGTACTTC. Its translation is CASSLGTGGAETQYF.

This chain joins TRBV20-1 and TRBJ2-1, with 7 bases fitting TRBD2. This CDR3 is built from 13 residues. Germline V gene sequence: CDR1 DFQATT, CDR2 SNEGSKA (reference sequence). J was trimmed by 3 bases and V by 5 bases; bases with no gene match: 4. The chain's CDR3 is CSALLADYNEQFF. The CDR3 DNA follows: TGCAGTGCTCTGCTAGCGGACTACAATGAGCAGTTCTTC.

The J gene is TRBJ1-5, the V gene TRBV20-1; D is uncertain. Trimming removed 5 bases from V and 3 bases from J, with 14 bases in between. Per the germline V gene, CDR1 is DFQATT and CDR2 is SNEGSKA (reference sequence). The CDR3 covers 14 residues. CDR3 nucleotides: TGCAGTGCTTTGGACGGTCGGAACAATCAGCCCCAGCATTTT. It is translated as CSALDGRNNQPQHF.